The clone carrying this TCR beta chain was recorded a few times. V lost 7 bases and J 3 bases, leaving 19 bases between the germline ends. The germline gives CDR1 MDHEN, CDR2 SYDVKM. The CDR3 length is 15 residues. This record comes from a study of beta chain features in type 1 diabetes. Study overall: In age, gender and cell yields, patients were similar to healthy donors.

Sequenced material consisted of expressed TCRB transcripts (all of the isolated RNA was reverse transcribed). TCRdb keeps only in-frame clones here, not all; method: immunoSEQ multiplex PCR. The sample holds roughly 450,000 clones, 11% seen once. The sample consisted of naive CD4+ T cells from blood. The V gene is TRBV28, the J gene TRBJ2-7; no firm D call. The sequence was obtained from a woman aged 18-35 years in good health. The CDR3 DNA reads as TGTGCCAGCACCTCCCCCGGTGGTGACATCTACGAGCAGTACTTC. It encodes CASTSPGGDIYEQYF. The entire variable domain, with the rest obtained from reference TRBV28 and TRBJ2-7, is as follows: DVKVTQSSRYLVKRTGEKVFLECVQDMDHENMFWYRQDPGLGLRLIYFSYDVKMKEKGDIPEGYSVSREKKERFSLILESASTNQTSMYLCASTSPGGDIYEQYFGPGTRLTVT.